This T cell receptor (beta chain) was identified during a study of CD8+ T cells in alopecia areata. Study in general: Tofacitinib ran for 6 to 18 months before 6 months off drug.

Between the trimmed V and J ends, which lost 1 base and 0 bases, there was a span of 10 bases. CDR3 length: 16 amino acids. Germline V gives CDR1 LGHNA, CDR2 YNFKEQ. Isolated RNA was reverse transcribed into cDNA used as the sequencing template. Sequencing was performed with immunoSEQ multiplex PCR; in TCRdb, only in-frame clones are kept and a portion is missing. The repertoire holds over 150,000 clones, with 60% to 75% as singletons. Sample treatment: oral pan-JAK inhibitor, 5-10 mg twice daily. Peripheral blood and lesional scalp punch biopsies came from alopecia areata patients. PBMCs yielded sorted CD4+ and CD8+ T cells.

This chain links TRBV4-2 with TRBJ1-5; D gene unclear. The sequence came from a human donor with alopecia areata. Sequencing was performed on CD4+ T cells sorted from blood, taken at week 24, from a patient treated with tofacitinib. The CDR3 DNA sequence: TGTGCCAGCAGCCAAGGGAAAGACACTAGCAATCAGCCCCAGCATTTT. Its protein product is CASSQGKDTSNQPQHF.